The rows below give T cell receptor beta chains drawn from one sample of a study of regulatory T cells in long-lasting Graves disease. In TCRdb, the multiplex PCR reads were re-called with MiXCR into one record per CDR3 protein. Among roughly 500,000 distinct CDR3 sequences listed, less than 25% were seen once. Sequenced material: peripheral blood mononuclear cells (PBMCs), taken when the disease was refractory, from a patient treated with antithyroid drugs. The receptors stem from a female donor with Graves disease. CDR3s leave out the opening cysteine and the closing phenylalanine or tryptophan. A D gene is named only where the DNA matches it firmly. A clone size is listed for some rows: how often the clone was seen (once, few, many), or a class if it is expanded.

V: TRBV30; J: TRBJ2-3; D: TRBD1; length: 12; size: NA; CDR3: AWDRGDRTDTQY
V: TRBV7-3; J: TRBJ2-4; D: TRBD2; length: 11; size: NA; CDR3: ASSTSGRDIQY
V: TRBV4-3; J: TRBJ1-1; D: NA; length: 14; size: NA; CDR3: ASSQELVGIDTEAF
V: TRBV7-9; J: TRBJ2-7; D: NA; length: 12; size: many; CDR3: ASTGAGSSYEQY
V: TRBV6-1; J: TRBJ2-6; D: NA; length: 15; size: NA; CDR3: ASGPGSNLPGANVLT
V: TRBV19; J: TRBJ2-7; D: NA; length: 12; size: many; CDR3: ASSISEGTYEQY
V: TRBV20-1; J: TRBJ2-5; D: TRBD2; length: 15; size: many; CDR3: SARSFPSGRGQETQY
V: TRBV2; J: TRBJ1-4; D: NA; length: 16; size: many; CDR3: ASSDGGTLHATNEKLF
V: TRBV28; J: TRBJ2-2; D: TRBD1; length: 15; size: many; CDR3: ASRFSTDRANTGELF
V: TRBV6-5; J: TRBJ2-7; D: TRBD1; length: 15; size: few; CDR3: ASSYSDRGPSSYEQY
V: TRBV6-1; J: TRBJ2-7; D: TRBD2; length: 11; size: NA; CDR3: ASLAAHSYEQY
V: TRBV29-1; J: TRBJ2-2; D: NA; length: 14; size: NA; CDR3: SVGHHGVWGTGELF
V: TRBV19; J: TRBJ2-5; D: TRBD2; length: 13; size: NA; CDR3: ASRGLAAPEETQY
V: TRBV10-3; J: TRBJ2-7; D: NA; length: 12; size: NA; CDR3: AISGTGQVYEQY
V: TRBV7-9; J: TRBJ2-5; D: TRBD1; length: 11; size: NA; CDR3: ATDRDRAETQY
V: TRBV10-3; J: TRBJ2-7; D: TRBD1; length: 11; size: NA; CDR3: AISGTDDYEQY
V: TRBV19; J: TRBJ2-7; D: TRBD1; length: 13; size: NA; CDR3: ASSGGQAGSYEQY
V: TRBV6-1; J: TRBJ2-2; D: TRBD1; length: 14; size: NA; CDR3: ASRKATGGTAGELF
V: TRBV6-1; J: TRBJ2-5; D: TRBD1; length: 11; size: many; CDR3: ASSHRTGKTQY
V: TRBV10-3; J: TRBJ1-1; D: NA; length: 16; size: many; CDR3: AISESILRPKMNTEAF
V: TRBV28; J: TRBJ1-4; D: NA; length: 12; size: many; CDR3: ASMSKVSRGKLF
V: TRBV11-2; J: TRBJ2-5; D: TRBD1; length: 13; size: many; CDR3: ASTPPNRGPETQY
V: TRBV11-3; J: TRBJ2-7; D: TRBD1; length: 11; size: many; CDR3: ASSVGQGNEQY
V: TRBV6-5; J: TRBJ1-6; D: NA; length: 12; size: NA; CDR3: ASSYSTRNSPLH
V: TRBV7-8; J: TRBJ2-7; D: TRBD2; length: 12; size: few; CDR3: ASRGEGISYEQY
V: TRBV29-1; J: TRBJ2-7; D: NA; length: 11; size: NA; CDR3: SVEVSSFYEQY
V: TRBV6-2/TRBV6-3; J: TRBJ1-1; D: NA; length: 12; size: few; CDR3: ASSYSSTTDEAF
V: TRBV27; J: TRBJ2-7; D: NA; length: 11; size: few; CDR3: ASNPTIGKEQY
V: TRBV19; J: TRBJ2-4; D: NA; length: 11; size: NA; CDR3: ASSRVQGYIQY